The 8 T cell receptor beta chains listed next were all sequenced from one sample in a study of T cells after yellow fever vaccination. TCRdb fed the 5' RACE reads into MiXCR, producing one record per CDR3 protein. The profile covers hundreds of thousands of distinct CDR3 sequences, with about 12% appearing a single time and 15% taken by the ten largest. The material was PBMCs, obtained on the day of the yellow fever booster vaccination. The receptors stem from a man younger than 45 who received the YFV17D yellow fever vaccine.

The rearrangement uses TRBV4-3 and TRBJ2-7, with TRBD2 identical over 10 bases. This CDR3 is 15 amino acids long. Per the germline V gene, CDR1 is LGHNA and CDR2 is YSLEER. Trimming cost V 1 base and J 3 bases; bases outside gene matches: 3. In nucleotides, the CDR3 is TGCGCCAGCAGCCAAGGGACTAGCGGTTACTACGAGCAGTACTTC. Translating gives CASSQGTSGYYEQYF.

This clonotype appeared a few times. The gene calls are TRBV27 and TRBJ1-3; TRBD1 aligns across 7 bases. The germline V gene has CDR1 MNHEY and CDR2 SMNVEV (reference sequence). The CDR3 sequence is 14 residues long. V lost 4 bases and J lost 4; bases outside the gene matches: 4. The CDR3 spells CASSSDRAGNTIYF. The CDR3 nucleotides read TGTGCCAGCAGTTCTGACAGGGCCGGAAACACCATATATTTT.

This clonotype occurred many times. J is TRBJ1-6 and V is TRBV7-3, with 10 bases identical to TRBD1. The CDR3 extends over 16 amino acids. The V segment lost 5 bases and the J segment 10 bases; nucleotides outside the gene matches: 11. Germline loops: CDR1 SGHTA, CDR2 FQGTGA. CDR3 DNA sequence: TGTGCCAGCAGCCTGACCGGGACAGGGGTGGGGTCACCCCTCCACTTT. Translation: CASSLTGTGVGSPLHF.

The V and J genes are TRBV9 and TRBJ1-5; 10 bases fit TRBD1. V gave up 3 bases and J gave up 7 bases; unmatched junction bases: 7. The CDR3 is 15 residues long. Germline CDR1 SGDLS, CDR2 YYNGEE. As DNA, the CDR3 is TGTGCCAGCAGCGAGACAGGGGGCGACCTCCAGCCCCAGCATTTT. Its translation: CASSETGGDLQPQHF.

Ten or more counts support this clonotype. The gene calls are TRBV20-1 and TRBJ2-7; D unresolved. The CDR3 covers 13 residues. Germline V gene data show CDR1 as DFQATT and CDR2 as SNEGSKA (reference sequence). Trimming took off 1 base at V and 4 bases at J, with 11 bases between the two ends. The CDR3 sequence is CSARGTTSYEQYF. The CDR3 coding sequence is TGCAGTGCTAGAGGGACCACGTCTTACGAGCAGTACTTC.

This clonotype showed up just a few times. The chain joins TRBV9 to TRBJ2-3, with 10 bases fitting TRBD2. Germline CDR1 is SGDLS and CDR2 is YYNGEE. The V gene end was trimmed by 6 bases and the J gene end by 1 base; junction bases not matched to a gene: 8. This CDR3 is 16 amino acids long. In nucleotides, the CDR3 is TGTGCCAGCAACTCCGGGACTAGCGTACGCACAGATACGCAGTATTTT. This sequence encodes CASNSGTSVRTDTQYF. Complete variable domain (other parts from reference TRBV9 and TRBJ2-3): DSGVTQTPKHLITATGQRVTLRCSPRSGDLSVYWYQQSLDQGLQFLIQYYNGEERAKGNILERFSAQQFPDLHSELNLSSLELGDSALYFCASNSGTSVRTDTQYFGPGTRLTVL.

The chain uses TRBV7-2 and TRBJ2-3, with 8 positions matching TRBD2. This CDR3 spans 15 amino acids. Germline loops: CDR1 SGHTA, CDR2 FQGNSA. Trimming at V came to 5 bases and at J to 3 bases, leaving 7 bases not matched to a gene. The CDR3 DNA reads TGTGCCAGCAGCGCAGCGGGAGCACGGACAGATACGCAGTATTTT. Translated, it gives CASSAAGARTDTQYF.

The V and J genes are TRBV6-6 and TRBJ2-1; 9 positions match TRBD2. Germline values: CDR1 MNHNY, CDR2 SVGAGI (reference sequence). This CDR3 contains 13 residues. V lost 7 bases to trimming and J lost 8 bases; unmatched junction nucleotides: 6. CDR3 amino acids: CASIGSGSYEQFF. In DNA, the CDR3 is TGTGCCAGCATCGGTAGCGGGAGTTATGAGCAGTTCTTC.